What follows describes a single T cell receptor (beta chain). Its antigen is not known. The data were produced by immunoSEQ multiplex PCR, yet TCRdb's version contains in-frame clones alone and is incomplete. In the table there are over 800,000 clones, 80% to 95% of which are singletons. This record comes from a study of shared clonotypes between healthy human individuals. The study's findings and limits: Approximately 5% of naive CD4 clonotypes were shared across several donors.

Trimming took 8 bases from V and 12 from J, leaving 18 bases between them. The CDR3 is 13 residues long. The naive CD8 subset, CD45RO-negative cells positively selected for CCR7, excluded terminally differentiated effector memory CD45RA+ cells. This sequence was found in a man under 40 in good health. Sequencing was carried out using naive CD8+ T cells sorted from blood. The V call is TRBV5-3, the J call TRBJ2-6; D remains unclear. TRBV5-3 is marked as an open reading frame, function uncertain. The CDR3 DNA reads TGTGCCAGTCTCTTTCATGTCCACGGCGTCCTGACTTTC. It is translated as CASLFHVHGVLTF.